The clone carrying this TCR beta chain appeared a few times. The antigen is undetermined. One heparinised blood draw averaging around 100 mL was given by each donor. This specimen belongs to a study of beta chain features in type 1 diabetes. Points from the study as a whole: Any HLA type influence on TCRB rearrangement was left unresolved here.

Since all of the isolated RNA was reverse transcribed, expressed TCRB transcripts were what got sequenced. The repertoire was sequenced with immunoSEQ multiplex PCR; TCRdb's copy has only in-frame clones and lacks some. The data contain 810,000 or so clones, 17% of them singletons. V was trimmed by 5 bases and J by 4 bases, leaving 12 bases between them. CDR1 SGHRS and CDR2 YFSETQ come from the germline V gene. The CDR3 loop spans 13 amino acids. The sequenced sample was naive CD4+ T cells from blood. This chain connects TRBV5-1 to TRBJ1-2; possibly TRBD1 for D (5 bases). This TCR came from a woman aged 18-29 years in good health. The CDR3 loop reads CASRQQGSYGYTF. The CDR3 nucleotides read TGCGCCAGCAGGCAGCAGGGTAGCTATGGCTACACCTTC.